Listed below are T cell receptor beta chains from one sample, sequenced in a study of blood T cell repertoires in COVID-19. Method: immunoSEQ multiplex PCR; TCRdb's copy keeps in-frame clones and lacks some. The sample consists of under 100,000 clones, 75% to 85% of them appearing once. Material: peripheral blood. All receptors come from a human donor in a cohort sampled during active COVID-19. CDR3s include the opening cysteine and the closing phenylalanine or tryptophan. D genes are given only for firm matches. Some rows mark clone size as missing; the rest say once, few, many or name a class of expanded clone.

d_call: TRBD2; j_call: TRBJ2-3; clone_size: .; v_call: TRBV5-1; cdr3_aa: CASSLSGGAVNTQYF; cdr3_nt: TGCGCCAGCAGCCTCAGCGGGGGGGCCGTAAATACGCAGTATTTT
d_call: .; j_call: TRBJ2-7; clone_size: .; v_call: TRBV6-6; cdr3_aa: CASIKGDLAYEQYF; cdr3_nt: TGTGCCAGCATCAAAGGGGACTTGGCCTACGAGCAGTACTTC
d_call: .; j_call: TRBJ2-1; clone_size: .; v_call: TRBV18; cdr3_aa: CASSPPGWGTYNEQFF; cdr3_nt: TGTGCCAGCTCACCACCCGGCTGGGGCACCTACAATGAGCAGTTCTTC
d_call: .; j_call: TRBJ1-6; clone_size: .; v_call: TRBV10-3; cdr3_aa: CAISESSGNNSPLHF; cdr3_nt: TGTGCCATCAGTGAGTCGAGCGGGAATAATTCACCCCTCCACTTT
d_call: .; j_call: TRBJ1-5; clone_size: .; v_call: TRBV12-3/TRBV12-4; cdr3_aa: CASSLAGPQPQHF; cdr3_nt: TGTGCCAGCAGTTTAGCTGGGCCGCAGCCCCAGCATTTT
d_call: .; j_call: TRBJ1-1; clone_size: .; v_call: TRBV19; cdr3_aa: CASSDTAMNTEAFF; cdr3_nt: TGTGCCAGTAGCGATACAGCAATGAACACTGAAGCTTTCTTT
d_call: TRBD1; j_call: TRBJ1-1; clone_size: .; v_call: TRBV9; cdr3_aa: CASSVATGGDTEAFF; cdr3_nt: TGTGCCAGCAGCGTAGCTACAGGGGGCGACACTGAAGCTTTCTTT
d_call: TRBD1; j_call: TRBJ1-1; clone_size: .; v_call: TRBV10-1; cdr3_aa: CASIRTGGSRCAEAFF; cdr3_nt: TGCGCCAGCATCCGAACAGGGGGCAGTCGTTGCGCTGAAGCTTTCTTT
d_call: TRBD1; j_call: TRBJ2-2; clone_size: .; v_call: TRBV6-2/TRBV6-3; cdr3_aa: CASSDWDRGTGELFF; cdr3_nt: TGTGCCAGCAGCGATTGGGACAGGGGGACCGGGGAGCTGTTTTTT
d_call: .; j_call: TRBJ2-7; clone_size: .; v_call: TRBV21-1; cdr3_aa: CASSKGQMSSYEQYF; cdr3_nt: TGTGCCAGCAGCAAGGGACAGATGTCCTCCTACGAGCAGTACTTC
d_call: TRBD2; j_call: TRBJ2-1; clone_size: few; v_call: TRBV4-1; cdr3_aa: CASSPVAGKQFF; cdr3_nt: TGCGCCAGCAGCCCGGTAGCGGGGAAGCAGTTCTTC
d_call: TRBD1; j_call: TRBJ2-3; clone_size: .; v_call: TRBV5-1; cdr3_aa: CASSLPDTGGLTDTQYF; cdr3_nt: TGCGCCAGCAGCCTACCTGATACAGGGGGCCTCACAGATACGCAGTATTTT
d_call: .; j_call: TRBJ2-2; clone_size: .; v_call: TRBV11-2; cdr3_aa: CASSPRGGPANTGELFF; cdr3_nt: TGTGCCAGCAGCCCTCGAGGGGGTCCGGCGAACACCGGGGAGCTGTTTTTT
d_call: TRBD1; j_call: TRBJ2-1; clone_size: .; v_call: TRBV6-1; cdr3_aa: CASRTGSYNEQFF; cdr3_nt: TGTGCCAGCAGGACAGGGTCCTACAATGAGCAGTTCTTC
d_call: .; j_call: TRBJ1-4; clone_size: .; v_call: TRBV5-1; cdr3_aa: CASSAKQATNEKLFF; cdr3_nt: TGCGCCAGCAGCGCAAAGCAGGCAACTAATGAAAAACTGTTTTTT
d_call: .; j_call: TRBJ1-2; clone_size: .; v_call: TRBV12-3/TRBV12-4; cdr3_aa: CASSFGASYGYTF; cdr3_nt: TGTGCCAGCAGTTTCGGAGCTAGCTATGGCTACACCTTC